The clone carrying this T cell receptor beta chain was detected ten times or more. What it binds is unknown. The data were obtained in a study of breast tumors, draining lymph nodes, adjacent tissues. Regarding the study as a whole: Tumor repertoires ranked between lymph nodes and nontumor tissue in diversity, with V and J gene preferences. Tumor T cell lymph node origin was a supported hypothesis, not proven. Luminal-like breast cancer showed significantly higher tumor–nontumor repertoire similarity than basal-like.

MiXCR was run by TCRdb on the multiplex PCR reads, yielding one entry per CDR3 protein. In the table there are 140,000 to 150,000 distinct CDR3 sequences, 32% of which are singletons. The CDR3 is 13 residues long. V was cut by 5 bases and J by 15 bases, with 18 bases left in between. CDR1 is SGHTS and CDR2 is YDEGEE in the germline V gene. The lymph nodes were axillary draining lymph nodes from breast cancer patients. The specimen sequenced was axillary lymph node tissue. The clonotype comes from a female donor with breast cancer. Some clones in this sample may be carry-over from other donors' samples. The rearrangement links TRBV5-8 to TRBJ1-6; TRBD1 might be the D (6 bases). The CDR3 bases are TGTGCCAGCAGAGGGGACACCGAGAGTATCCTCCACTTT. This gives the protein CASRGDTESILHF.